A selection of T cell receptor beta chains follows, all from one sample in a study of shared clonotypes between healthy human individuals. Repertoires were generated with immunoSEQ multiplex PCR, while TCRdb's copy carries only in-frame clones and drops some. Among around 530,000 clones, around 80% were seen once, and the ten largest hold approximately 12%. Specimen: PBMCs. The source is a woman aged 35 to 49 in good health. Some clones in this sample may be carry-over from other donors' samples. Each CDR3 is given with its conserved first and last residue. D genes are given only for firm matches. Only some rows state a clone size, as once, few, many or a class for expanded clones.

>TRBV9|TRBJ1-1|-|TRBD1
CASSVEPRQGSNTEAFF
TGTGCCAGCAGCGTAGAACCCCGACAGGGATCAAACACTGAAGCTTTCTTT
>TRBV30|TRBJ1-5|once|TRBD1
CAWSTGTVNQPQHF
TGTGCCTGGAGCACCGGGACAGTCAATCAGCCCCAGCATTTT
>TRBV29-1|TRBJ2-7|-|TRBD2
CSVESGGPDEQYF
TGCAGCGTTGAGTCGGGAGGGCCCGACGAGCAGTACTTC
>TRBV7-6|TRBJ2-2|-|TRBD1
CASSRPGTGDTGELFF
TGTGCCAGCAGCCGCCCCGGGACAGGGGACACCGGGGAGCTGTTTTTT
>TRBV10-2|TRBJ2-7|-|-
CASSVWGSYEQYF
TGCGCCAGCAGTGTTTGGGGGAGCTACGAGCAGTACTTC
>TRBV6-5|TRBJ1-2|few|-
CASSPIGNYGYTF
TGTGCCAGCAGTCCAATAGGGAACTATGGCTACACCTTC
>TRBV30|TRBJ2-7|-|-
CAWSPTGEDYEQYF
TGTGCCTGGAGCCCCACAGGGGAGGACTACGAGCAGTACTTC
>TRBV7-2|TRBJ2-6|-|-
CASSPRGANVLTF
TGTGCCAGCAGCCCTAGGGGGGCCAACGTCCTGACTTTC
>TRBV6-5|TRBJ2-1|-|-
CASSRTHNEQFF
TGTGCCAGCAGCCGGACACACAATGAGCAGTTCTTC
>TRBV11-2|TRBJ1-3|-|TRBD1
CASTLLRRDRGLGNTIYF
TGTGCCAGCACCCTACTCCGCCGGGACAGGGGGCTTGGAAACACCATATATTTT
>TRBV28|TRBJ2-5|-|-
CASSSPPWRETQYF
TGTGCCAGCAGTTCCCCGCCGTGGAGGGAGACCCAGTACTTC
>TRBV19|TRBJ2-5|-|TRBD2
CASSTQGLAGVETQYF
TGTGCCAGTAGTACGCAAGGACTAGCGGGAGTAGAGACCCAGTACTTC
>TRBV10-2|TRBJ2-7|-|-
CASSGTAWEQYF
TGCGCCAGCAGTGGGACAGCCTGGGAGCAGTACTTC
>TRBV28|TRBJ2-7|-|TRBD2
CASSTHQAGDYEQYF
TGTGCCAGCAGTACGCATCAAGCGGGAGACTACGAGCAGTACTTC
>TRBV18|TRBJ2-4|few|-
CASSPPGTLAKNIQYF
TGTGCCAGCTCACCACCAGGGACCCTAGCCAAAAACATTCAGTACTTC
>TRBV7-2|TRBJ2-5|-|-
CASSPTVLLGETQYF
TGTGCCAGCAGCCCCACCGTATTGTTGGGGGAGACCCAGTACTTC
>TRBV7-9|TRBJ1-1|-|-
CASSLGGIRTEAFF
TGTGCCAGCAGCTTAGGGGGTATTAGAACCGAAGCTTTCTTT
>TRBV6-5|TRBJ2-7|-|-
CASSRSGAYEQYF
TGTGCCAGCAGTCGGAGCGGTGCCTACGAGCAGTACTTC
>TRBV29-1|TRBJ2-5|-|-
CSVGLRYQETQYF
TGCAGCGTCGGACTAAGATACCAAGAGACCCAGTACTTC
>TRBV30|TRBJ2-3|-|-
CAWSTGEGTDTQYF
TGTGCCTGGAGTACGGGAGAGGGCACAGATACGCAGTATTTT
>TRBV10-3|TRBJ2-1|-|-
CAINAGLDNNEQFF
TGTGCCATCAATGCTGGATTGGATAACAATGAGCAGTTCTTC
>TRBV7-9|TRBJ2-7|once|-
CASSLAMDVHEQYF
TGTGCCAGCAGCTTAGCGATGGACGTCCACGAGCAGTACTTC
>TRBV7-2|TRBJ1-1|-|-
CASSPQIPTEAFF
TGTGCCAGCAGCCCCCAAATCCCCACTGAAGCTTTCTTT
>TRBV10-1|TRBJ2-7|-|-
CASSESLAKYEQYF
TGCGCCAGCAGTGAGTCGCTAGCGAAGTACGAGCAGTACTTC
>TRBV7-2|TRBJ2-7|-|-
CASSLGLGPYEQYF
TGTGCCAGCAGCTTAGGATTGGGTCCCTACGAGCAGTACTTC
>TRBV19|TRBJ1-2|-|-
CASSHRGNGYTF
TGTGCCAGTAGCCACCGGGGTAATGGCTACACCTTC
>TRBV28|TRBJ2-7|once|TRBD2
CASRGGTATVYEQYF
TGTGCCAGCAGGGGAGGGACGGCGACGGTCTACGAGCAGTACTTC
>TRBV11-1|TRBJ2-2|-|TRBD2
CASSLFRGAGELFF
TGTGCCAGCAGCTTATTTCGGGGGGCCGGGGAGCTGTTTTTT